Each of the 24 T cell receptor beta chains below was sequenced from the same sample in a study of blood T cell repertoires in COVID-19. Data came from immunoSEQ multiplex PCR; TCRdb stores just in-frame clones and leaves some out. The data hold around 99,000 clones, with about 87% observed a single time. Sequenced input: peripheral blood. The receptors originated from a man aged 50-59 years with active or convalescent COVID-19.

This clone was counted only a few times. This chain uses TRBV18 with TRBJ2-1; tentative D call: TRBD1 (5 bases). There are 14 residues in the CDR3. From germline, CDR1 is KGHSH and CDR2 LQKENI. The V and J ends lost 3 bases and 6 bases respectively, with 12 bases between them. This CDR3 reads CASSPGYGANEQFF. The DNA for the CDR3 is TGTGCCAGCTCACCCGGATATGGGGCCAATGAGCAGTTCTTC.

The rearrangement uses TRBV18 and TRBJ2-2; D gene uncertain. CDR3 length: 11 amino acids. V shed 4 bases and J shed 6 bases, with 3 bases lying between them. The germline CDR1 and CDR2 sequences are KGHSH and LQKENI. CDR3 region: CASSLAGELFF. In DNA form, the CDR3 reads TGTGCCAGCTCACTAGCCGGGGAGCTGTTTTTT.

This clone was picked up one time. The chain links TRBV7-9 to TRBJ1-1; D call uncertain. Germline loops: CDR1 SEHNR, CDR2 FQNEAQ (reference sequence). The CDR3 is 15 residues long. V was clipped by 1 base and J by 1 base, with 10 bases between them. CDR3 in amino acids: CASSLDLERNTEAFF. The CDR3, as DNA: TGTGCCAGCAGCTTAGATCTTGAGAGGAACACTGAAGCTTTCTTT.

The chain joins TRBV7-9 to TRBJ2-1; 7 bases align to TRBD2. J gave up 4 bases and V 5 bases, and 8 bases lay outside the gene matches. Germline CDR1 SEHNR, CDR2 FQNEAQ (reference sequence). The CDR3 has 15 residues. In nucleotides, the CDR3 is TGTGCCAGCAGCAAAGACGGGACTATATACAATGAGCAGTTCTTC. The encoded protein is CASSKDGTIYNEQFF.

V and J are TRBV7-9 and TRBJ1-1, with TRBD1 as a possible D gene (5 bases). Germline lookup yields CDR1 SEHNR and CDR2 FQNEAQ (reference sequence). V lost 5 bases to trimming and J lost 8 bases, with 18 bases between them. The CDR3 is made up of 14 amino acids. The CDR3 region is CASSPLARVPEAFF. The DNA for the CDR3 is TGTGCCAGCAGCCCCCTGGCCAGGGTCCCCGAAGCTTTCTTT.

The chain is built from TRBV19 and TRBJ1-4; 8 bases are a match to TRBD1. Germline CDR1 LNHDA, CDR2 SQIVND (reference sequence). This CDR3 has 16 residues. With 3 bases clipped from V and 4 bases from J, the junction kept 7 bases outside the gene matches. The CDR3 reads CASSIRAGGDNEKLFF. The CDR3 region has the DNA TGTGCCAGTAGTATTCGCGCAGGGGGCGATAATGAAAAACTGTTTTTT.

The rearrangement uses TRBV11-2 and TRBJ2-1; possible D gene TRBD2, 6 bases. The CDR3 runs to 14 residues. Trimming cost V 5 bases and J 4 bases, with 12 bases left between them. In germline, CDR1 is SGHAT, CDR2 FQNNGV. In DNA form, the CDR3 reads TGTGCCAGCAGCACCCCGCGGGGTTACAATGAGCAGTTCTTC. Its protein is CASSTPRGYNEQFF.

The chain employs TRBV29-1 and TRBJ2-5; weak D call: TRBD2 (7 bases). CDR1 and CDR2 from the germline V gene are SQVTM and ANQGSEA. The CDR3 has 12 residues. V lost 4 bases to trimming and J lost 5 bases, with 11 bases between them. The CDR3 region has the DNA TGCAGCGTTGCGGGGAGGGGGGAGACCCAGTACTTC. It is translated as CSVAGRGETQYF.

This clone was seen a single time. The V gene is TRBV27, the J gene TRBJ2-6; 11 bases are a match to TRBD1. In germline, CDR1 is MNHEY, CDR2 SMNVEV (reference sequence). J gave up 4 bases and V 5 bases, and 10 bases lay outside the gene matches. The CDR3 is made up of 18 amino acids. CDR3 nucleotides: TGTGCCAGCAGTCCAACGGGACAGGGGGTGATAGGGGCCAACGTCCTGACTTTC. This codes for CASSPTGQGVIGANVLTF.

The CDR3 DNA is TGCAGCGTCGAGGACTGGACAGGGAGGGAAGAGGACTATGGCTACACCTTC. Residues: CSVEDWTGREEDYGYTF. The chain uses TRBV29-1 and TRBJ1-2; 8 nucleotides line up with TRBD1. The CDR3 contains 17 residues. Germline V gives CDR1 SQVTM, CDR2 ANQGSEA. The V segment lost 6 bases and the J segment 3 bases; nucleotides outside the gene matches: 18. Supplemented by reference TRBV29-1 and TRBJ1-2, the full variable domain reads SAVISQKPSRDICQRGTSLTIQCQVDSQVTMMFWYRQQPGQSLTLIATANQGSEATYESGFVIDKFPISRPNLTFSTLTVSNMSPEDSSIYLCSVEDWTGREEDYGYTFGSGTRLTVV.

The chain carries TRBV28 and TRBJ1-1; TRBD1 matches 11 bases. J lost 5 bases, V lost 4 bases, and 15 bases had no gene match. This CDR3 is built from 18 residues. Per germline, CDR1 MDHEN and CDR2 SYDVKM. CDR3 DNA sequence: TGTGCCAGCAGTTCTATACGGGGGACAGGGGGAGGGAGGACTGAAGCTTTCTTT. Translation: CASSSIRGTGGGRTEAFF. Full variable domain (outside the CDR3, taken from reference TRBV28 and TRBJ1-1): DVKVTQSSRYLVKRTGEKVFLECVQDMDHENMFWYRQDPGLGLRLIYFSYDVKMKEKGDIPEGYSVSREKKERFSLILESASTNQTSMYLCASSSIRGTGGGRTEAFFGQGTRLTVV.

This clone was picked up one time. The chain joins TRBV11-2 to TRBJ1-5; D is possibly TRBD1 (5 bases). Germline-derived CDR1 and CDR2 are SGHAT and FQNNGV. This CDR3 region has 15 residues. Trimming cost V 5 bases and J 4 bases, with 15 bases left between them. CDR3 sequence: CASSLQGIENQPQHF. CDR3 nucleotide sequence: TGTGCCAGCAGCCTTCAGGGTATCGAGAATCAGCCCCAGCATTTT.

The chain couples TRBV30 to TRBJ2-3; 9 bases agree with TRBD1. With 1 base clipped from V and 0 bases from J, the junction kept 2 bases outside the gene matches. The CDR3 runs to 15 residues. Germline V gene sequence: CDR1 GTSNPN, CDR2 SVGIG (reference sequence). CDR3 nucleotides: TGTGCCTGGAGTGGGACAGGGGTCAGCACAGATACGCAGTATTTT. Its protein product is CAWSGTGVSTDTQYF. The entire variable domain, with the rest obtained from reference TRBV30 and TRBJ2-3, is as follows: SQTIHQWPATLVQPVGSPLSLECTVEGTSNPNLYWYRQAAGRGLQLLFYSVGIGQISSEVPQNLSASRPQDRQFILSSKKLLLSDSGFYLCAWSGTGVSTDTQYFGPGTRLTVL.

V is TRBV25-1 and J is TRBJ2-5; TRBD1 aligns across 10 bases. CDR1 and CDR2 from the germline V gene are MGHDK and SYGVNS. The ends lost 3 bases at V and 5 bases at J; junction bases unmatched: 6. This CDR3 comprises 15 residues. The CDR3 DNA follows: TGTGCCAGCAGTGACGTGACAGGGGGCGTCGAGACCCAGTACTTC. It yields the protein CASSDVTGGVETQYF.

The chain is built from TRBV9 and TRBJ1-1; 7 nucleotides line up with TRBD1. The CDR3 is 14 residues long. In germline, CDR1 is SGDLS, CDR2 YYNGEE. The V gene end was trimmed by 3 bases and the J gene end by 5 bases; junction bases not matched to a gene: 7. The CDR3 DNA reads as TGTGCCAGCAGCGAGTTAACAGGGGAGACTGAAGCTTTCTTT. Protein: CASSELTGETEAFF. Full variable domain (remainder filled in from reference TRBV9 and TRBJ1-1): DSGVTQTPKHLITATGQRVTLRCSPRSGDLSVYWYQQSLDQGLQFLIQYYNGEERAKGNILERFSAQQFPDLHSELNLSSLELGDSALYFCASSELTGETEAFFGQGTRLTVV.

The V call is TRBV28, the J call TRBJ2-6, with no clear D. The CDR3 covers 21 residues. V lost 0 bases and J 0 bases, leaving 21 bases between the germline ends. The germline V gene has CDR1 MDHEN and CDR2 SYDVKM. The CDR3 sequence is CASSLWTVTNGTTSGANVLTF. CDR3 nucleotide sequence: TGTGCCAGCAGTTTATGGACGGTTACCAATGGTACTACCTCTGGGGCCAACGTCCTGACTTTC.

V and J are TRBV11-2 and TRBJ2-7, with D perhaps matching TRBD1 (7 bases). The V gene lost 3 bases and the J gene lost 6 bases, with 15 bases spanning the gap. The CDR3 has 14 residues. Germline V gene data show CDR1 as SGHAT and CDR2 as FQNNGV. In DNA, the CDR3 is TGTGCCAGCAGCTTTACCAGGGGGGCGGCCGAGCAGTACTTC. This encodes CASSFTRGAAEQYF.

The CDR3: CASSALGYEQFF. The CDR3, as DNA: TGTGCCAGCAGCGCCCTGGGCTATGAGCAGTTCTTC. V is TRBV25-1 and J is TRBJ2-1; no reliable D call. V gave up 6 bases and J gave up 8 bases, with 11 bases separating them. There are 12 residues in the CDR3. The germline V gene has CDR1 MGHDK and CDR2 SYGVNS.

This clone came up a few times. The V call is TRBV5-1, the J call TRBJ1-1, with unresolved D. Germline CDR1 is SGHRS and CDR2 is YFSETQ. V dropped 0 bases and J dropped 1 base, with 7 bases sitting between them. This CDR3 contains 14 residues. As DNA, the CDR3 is TGCGCCAGCAGCTTGGTTTCAGAGAACACTGAAGCTTTCTTT. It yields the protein CASSLVSENTEAFF.

CDR3 residues: CAGGDRGLYGYTF. DNA for the CDR3: TGTGCCGGAGGGGACAGGGGGCTCTATGGCTACACCTTC. The V and J genes are TRBV6-5 and TRBJ1-2; 12 nucleotides match TRBD1. V trimming: 11 bases; J trimming: 4 bases; junction bases outside the gene matches: 5. The CDR3 has 13 amino acids. CDR1 and CDR2 (germline): MNHEY, SVGAGI.

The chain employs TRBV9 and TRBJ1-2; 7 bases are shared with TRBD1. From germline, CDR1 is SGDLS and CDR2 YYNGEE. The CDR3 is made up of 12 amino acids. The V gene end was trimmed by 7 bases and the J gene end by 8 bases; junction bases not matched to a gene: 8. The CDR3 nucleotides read TGTGCCAGCCGCCTCGAGGGGGCCGGCTACACCTTC. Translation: CASRLEGAGYTF.

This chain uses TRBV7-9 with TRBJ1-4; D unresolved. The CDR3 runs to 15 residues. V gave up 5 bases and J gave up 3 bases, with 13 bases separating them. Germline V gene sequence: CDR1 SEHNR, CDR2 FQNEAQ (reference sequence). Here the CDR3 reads CASSGIQSPNEKLFF. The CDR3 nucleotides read TGTGCCAGCAGCGGTATACAGTCACCTAATGAAAAACTGTTTTTT.

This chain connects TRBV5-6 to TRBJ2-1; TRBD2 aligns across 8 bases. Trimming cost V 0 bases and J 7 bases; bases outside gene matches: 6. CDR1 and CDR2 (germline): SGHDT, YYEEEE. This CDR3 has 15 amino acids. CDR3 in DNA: TGTGCCAGCAGCTTGGGGACTAGCTCCCTAAATGAGCAGTTCTTC. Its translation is CASSLGTSSLNEQFF.

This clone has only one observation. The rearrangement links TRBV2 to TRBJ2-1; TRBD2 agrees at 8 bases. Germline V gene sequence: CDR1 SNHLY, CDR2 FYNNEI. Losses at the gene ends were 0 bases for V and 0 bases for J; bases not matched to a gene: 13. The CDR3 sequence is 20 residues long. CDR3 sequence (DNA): TGTGCCAGCAGTGAAGCCCTGGGAGCGGGAGTTACCATCTCCTACAATGAGCAGTTCTTC. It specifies CASSEALGAGVTISYNEQFF.